Each of the 5 T cell receptor beta chains below was sequenced from the same sample in a study of response to subunit inactivated influenza vaccine. TCRdb reanalysed the RT-PCR reads using MiXCR and keeps one entry per CDR3 protein. The data contain fewer than 750,000 distinct CDR3 sequences, around 13% of them singletons. Sequencing used PBMCs from blood, obtained 11 to 12 days after vaccination. Every receptor here comes from a man aged 45-65 years who received an inactivated influenza vaccine.

J is TRBJ2-1 and V is TRBV6-1; 10 positions match TRBD2. The germline CDR1 and CDR2 sequences are MNHNS and SASEGT. Trimming at V came to 4 bases and at J to 6 bases, leaving 9 bases not matched to a gene. This CDR3 spans 16 amino acids. The CDR3 here is CASSVSGGGHTNEQFF. The CDR3 DNA is TGTGCCAGCAGTGTCAGCGGGGGGGGGCATACCAATGAGCAGTTCTTC.

The V and J genes are TRBV9 and TRBJ2-3; D remains ambiguous. V dropped 3 bases and J dropped 2 bases, with 7 bases sitting between them. CDR1 is SGDLS and CDR2 is YYNGEE in the germline V gene. The CDR3 is made up of 13 amino acids. The CDR3 is CASSGTITDTQYF. CDR3 coding DNA: TGTGCCAGCAGCGGGACGATCACAGATACGCAGTATTTT.

This clonotype was recorded a few times. This rearrangement joins TRBV12-3 or TRBV12-4 to TRBJ2-3; D perhaps matches TRBD2 (5 bases). The V end was cut by 8 bases, the J end by 1 base, with 13 bases between. The CDR3 has 14 amino acids. CDR3 sequence (DNA): TGTGCCAGCGAGCGGTCTTCTGGCACAGATACGCAGTATTTT. This encodes CASERSSGTDTQYF.

The table lists this clonotype with a few counts. The chain employs TRBV6-1 and TRBJ2-1; D not resolved. Germline V gives CDR1 MNHNS, CDR2 SASEGT. The CDR3 totals 14 residues. V lost 7 bases and J 0 bases, leaving 10 bases between the germline ends. Here the CDR3 DNA reads TGTGCCAGCACCGAGCAGCCCTCCTACAATGAGCAGTTCTTC. The encoded protein is CASTEQPSYNEQFF.

This clonotype was detected only a few times. The chain recombines TRBV7-9 with TRBJ1-1; 9 nucleotides align to TRBD1. Trimming took 5 bases from V and 5 from J; bases not matched to a gene: 9. The CDR3 spans 15 residues. Germline CDR1 and CDR2: SEHNR and FQNEAQ (reference sequence). CDR3: CASSANRGRRTEAFF. In nucleotides, the CDR3 is TGTGCCAGCAGCGCCAACAGGGGGCGCAGGACTGAAGCTTTCTTT.